The 4 T cell receptor beta chains in this list originate from one sample, sequenced in a study of cytomegalovirus exposure and HLA in healthy donors. Primers for the PCR totalled 60 Vbeta and 13 Jbeta. The data were produced by immunoSEQ multiplex PCR, yet TCRdb's version contains in-frame clones alone and is incomplete. The repertoire holds roughly 160,000 clones, approximately 84% seen once, with under 1.1% in the top ten. The sample was PBMCs. The receptors were sampled from a young man in good health and CMV-seronegative.

The chain recombines TRBV11-2 with TRBJ2-2; 13 bases are a match to TRBD2. CDR3 length equals 15 residues. CDR1 and CDR2 (germline): SGHAT, FQNNGV. V was clipped by 5 bases and J by 6 bases; unmatched bases: 3. The CDR3 loop reads CASSQTSGRAGELFF. The CDR3, as DNA: TGTGCCAGCAGCCAAACTAGCGGGAGGGCCGGGGAGCTGTTTTTT.

The chain employs TRBV6-6 and TRBJ2-3; D not resolved. The CDR3 totals 13 residues. CDR1 MNHNY and CDR2 SVGAGI come from the germline V gene (reference sequence). V was clipped by 7 bases and J by 4 bases, with 12 bases between them. Here the CDR3 DNA reads TGTGCCAGCACTCTCGCAGGCGCAGATACGCAGTATTTT. Its translation is CASTLAGADTQYF.

The chain carries TRBV6-6 and TRBJ2-6, with 8 bases aligning to TRBD1. This CDR3 is 15 amino acids long. The germline CDR1 and CDR2 sequences are MNHNY and SVGAGI (reference sequence). V trimming: 5 bases; J trimming: 2 bases; junction bases outside the gene matches: 2. The CDR3 loop is CASSGQGTGANVLTF. In nucleotides, the CDR3 is TGTGCCAGCAGTGGACAGGGTACTGGGGCCAACGTCCTGACTTTC.

This clone was seen only once. The genes are TRBV23-1 and TRBJ2-6; a possible D gene is TRBD2 (6 bases). TRBV23-1 is an ORF, and what it does is uncertain. CDR3 length: 16 residues. V dropped 0 bases and J dropped 4 bases, with 10 bases sitting between them. Here the CDR3 reads CASSQSGGNGANVLTF. The CDR3 DNA reads TGCGCCAGCAGTCAATCAGGAGGGAACGGGGCCAACGTCCTGACTTTC.